This T cell receptor (beta chain) was recovered during a study of control samples from healthy donors and cancer patients. Germline CDR1 MDHEN, CDR2 SYDVKM. CDR3 length equals 14 residues. V dropped 10 bases and J dropped 4; count of bases not matched to a gene: 9. Some clones are missing from TCRdb's copy, which holds only in-frame ones; the method was immunoSEQ multiplex PCR. The sample yields about 140,000 clones, 91% seen once. The clonotype was recovered from a man between 18 and 29 years old in good health. The V call is TRBV28, the J call TRBJ2-3; 9 nucleotides agree with TRBD2. The sequenced sample consisted of blood. CDR3 sequence reads: CAINAGGPPDTQYF. The CDR3 DNA follows: TGTGCCATCAATGCGGGGGGGCCCCCAGATACGCAGTATTTT.